What follows are 25 T cell receptor beta chains derived from one specimen sequenced in a study of shared clonotypes between healthy human individuals. Clones were sequenced by immunoSEQ multiplex PCR, and TCRdb holds only the in-frame ones, with some missing. There are 1,100,000 or so clones in the sample; 75% to 80% occur only once, and approximately 0.5% lies in the top ten. What was sequenced was memory CD4+ T cells from PBMCs. This sample's subset: CD45RA-negative fraction. The receptors stem from a man between 18 and 35 years old in good health. Some clones in this sample may be carry-over from other donors' samples.

The chain recombines TRBV6-6 with TRBJ2-1, with D perhaps matching TRBD2 (5 bases). The CDR3 loop spans 15 amino acids. The V gene's germline CDR1 is MNHNY and CDR2 SVGAGI (reference sequence). Trimming removed 2 bases from V and 14 bases from J, with 22 bases in between. This chain's CDR3 is CASSYHPEGDPAEFF. CDR3 DNA: TGTGCCAGCAGTTACCACCCCGAGGGTGACCCCGCCGAGTTCTTC.

The chain has TRBV6-4 and TRBJ2-2, with 7 bases that match TRBD1. This CDR3 spans 12 amino acids. V dropped 9 bases and J dropped 4; count of bases not matched to a gene: 2. Germline V lookup: CDR1 MRHNA, CDR2 SNTAGT. The CDR3 DNA reads TGTGCCAGTCGGGACAGCACCGGGGAGCTGTTTTTT. Amino acids: CASRDSTGELFF.

The CDR3 DNA reads TGTGCCAGCAGCGTAGGGCTTAGCGGGGGGCAAGAGACCCAGTACTTC. Translation gives CASSVGLSGGQETQYF. This chain links TRBV9 with TRBJ2-5; 10 bases map to TRBD2. The CDR3 extends over 16 amino acids. Trimming at V came to 0 bases and at J to 2 bases, leaving 4 bases not matched to a gene. Germline V gives CDR1 SGDLS, CDR2 YYNGEE.

This sequence joins TRBV7-2 and TRBJ1-2; a weak D match, TRBD1 (5 bases). The CDR3 has 16 residues. Germline V gives CDR1 SGHTA, CDR2 FQGNSA. Trimming removed 2 bases from V and 0 bases from J, with 13 bases in between. The CDR3 sequence: CASSLLGTGTNYGYTF. In DNA, the CDR3 is TGTGCCAGCAGCTTATTAGGGACGGGCACTAACTATGGCTACACCTTC.

This chain uses TRBV5-6 with TRBJ2-5, with 8 positions matching TRBD1. The J call is doubtful: the DNA matches TRBJ2-7 better. CDR1 SGHDT and CDR2 YYEEEE come from the germline V gene. This CDR3 has 14 amino acids. CDR3 protein: CASSPGGADYEQYF. CDR3 coding DNA: TGTGCCAGCAGCCCAGGGGGCGCGGACTACGAGCAGTACTTC.

The V call is TRBV7-9, the J call TRBJ2-2; D is perhaps TRBD1 (5 bases). Germline values: CDR1 SEHNR, CDR2 FQNEAQ (reference sequence). V lost 5 bases and J lost 6, with 16 bases in between. This CDR3 has 15 residues. The CDR3 protein is CASSKIFQGPGELFF. The DNA of the CDR3 is TGTGCCAGCAGCAAAATCTTCCAGGGTCCCGGGGAGCTGTTTTTT.

V gene TRBV27 combines with J gene TRBJ2-2, with 7 bases identical to TRBD2. In germline, CDR1 is MNHEY, CDR2 SMNVEV (reference sequence). V trimming: 6 bases; J trimming: 5 bases; junction bases outside the gene matches: 9. The CDR3 is 15 amino acids. The CDR3 sequence: CASRFRTSGTGELFF. For the CDR3, the DNA is TGTGCCAGCAGATTCAGGACTAGTGGGACCGGGGAGCTGTTTTTT.

The chain combines TRBV5-1 with TRBJ2-7, with D possibly being TRBD1 (6 bases). Between the trimmed V and J ends, which lost 4 bases and 3 bases, there was a span of 14 bases. Germline V gene lookup returns CDR1 SGHRS and CDR2 YFSETQ. The CDR3 consists of 14 residues. The CDR3 here is CASSQQGSGYEQYF. The CDR3 region has the DNA TGCGCCAGCAGCCAACAGGGTAGTGGCTACGAGCAGTACTTC.

In this sample, this clone turned up a few times. This chain links TRBV15 with TRBJ2-1, with D hard to call. Germline CDR1 LNHNV, CDR2 YYDKDF (reference sequence). The CDR3 spans 15 residues. V was clipped by 1 base and J by 0 bases, with 7 bases between them. CDR3 protein: CATSRAMNSYNEQFF. In DNA, the CDR3 is TGTGCCACCAGCAGAGCGATGAACTCCTACAATGAGCAGTTCTTC.

V gene TRBV27 combines with J gene TRBJ2-5; D not certain. Trimming removed 2 bases from V and 6 bases from J, with 10 bases in between. The CDR3 spans 13 residues. CDR1 is MNHEY, CDR2 SMNVEV, per germline (reference sequence). CDR3 DNA: TGTGCCAGCAGTTTAGGCGCCGGGCAGACCCAGTACTTC. Translation gives CASSLGAGQTQYF.

This clone was counted only a few times. The CDR3 region is CASSTDPSGNTIYF. Here the CDR3 DNA reads TGTGCCAGCAGCACCGACCCCTCTGGAAACACCATATATTTT. This chain connects TRBV9 to TRBJ1-3, with unresolved D. V lost 4 bases and J lost 0, with 8 bases in between. The CDR3 is 14 amino acids. Germline V gene data show CDR1 as SGDLS and CDR2 as YYNGEE.

This rearrangement joins TRBV18 to TRBJ1-4; the match to TRBD1 covers 8 bases. Trimming removed 0 bases from V and 2 bases from J; junction bases left unmatched: 2. CDR1 is KGHSH, CDR2 LQKENI, per germline. The CDR3 is 16 residues long. The CDR3 DNA follows: TGTGCCAGCTCACCACCAGGACAGGGCACTAATGAAAAACTGTTTTTT. Its translation is CASSPPGQGTNEKLFF.

The V call is TRBV28, the J call TRBJ1-3; D not resolved. V was pared by 2 bases and J by 2 bases, with 16 bases between. Germline V gene data show CDR1 as MDHEN and CDR2 as SYDVKM. This CDR3 has 17 amino acids. In nucleotides, the CDR3 is TGTGCCAGCAGTTTACTTTTGTCCGAGTTAACTGGAAACACCATATATTTT. Its protein is CASSLLLSELTGNTIYF.

This clone has just one count. The chain uses TRBV30 and TRBJ2-3, with 10 bases that match TRBD1. The CDR3 spans 15 residues. With 2 bases clipped from V and 5 bases from J, the junction kept 7 bases outside the gene matches. The V gene's germline CDR1 is GTSNPN and CDR2 SVGIG (reference sequence). The CDR3: CAWSKTGGGEDTQYF. In nucleotides, the CDR3 is TGTGCCTGGAGTAAGACAGGGGGCGGGGAAGATACGCAGTATTTT.

This clone came up a few times. DNA of the CDR3: TGTGCCTGGGGGCCCCGGACAGCGAACACTGAAGCTTTCTTT. Its protein is CAWGPRTANTEAFF. The chain uses TRBV30 and TRBJ1-1, with D maybe TRBD1 (6 bases). The CDR3 has 14 residues. V gave up 5 bases and J gave up 1 base, with 14 bases separating them. CDR1 is GTSNPN and CDR2 is SVGIG in the germline V gene (reference sequence).

The V gene is TRBV4-2, the J gene TRBJ2-7; D gene ambiguous. Germline V gene lookup returns CDR1 LGHNA and CDR2 YNFKEQ. V was cut by 1 base and J by 4 bases, with 5 bases left in between. The CDR3 spans 12 residues. The CDR3: CASSQVQYEQYF. CDR3 DNA sequence: TGTGCCAGCAGCCAAGTACAGTACGAGCAGTACTTC.

This sequence joins TRBV7-2 and TRBJ2-2; 8 nucleotides line up with TRBD1. CDR3 length: 17 residues. V was clipped by 5 bases and J by 5 bases; unmatched bases: 13. Germline CDR1 SGHTA, CDR2 FQGNSA. CDR3 nucleotide sequence: TGTGCCAGCAGCCCTCGGACAGGGACCATAGGTACCGGGGAGCTGTTTTTT. It encodes CASSPRTGTIGTGELFF.

This clone was observed many times. The chain uses TRBV2 and TRBJ1-5, with TRBD1 as a possible D gene (5 bases). Germline CDR1 is SNHLY and CDR2 is FYNNEI. The length of the CDR3 is 15 residues. V gave up 3 bases and J gave up 2 bases, with 11 bases separating them. CDR3 nucleotide sequence: TGTGCCAGCAGTGAGACTTTAGGGGGCAATCAGCCCCAGCATTTT. Amino acids: CASSETLGGNQPQHF.

This clone was seen a few times. This chain joins TRBV6-1 and TRBJ2-7; 7 bases are a match to TRBD1. After removal of 5 bases from V and 2 bases from J, the junction contained 3 bases not matched to a gene. Germline CDR1 reads MNHNS; CDR2 reads SASEGT. This CDR3 contains 13 residues. CDR3 amino acids: CASSQGVTYEQYF. The CDR3 DNA is TGTGCCAGCAGTCAGGGGGTCACCTACGAGCAGTACTTC.

This chain uses TRBV28 with TRBJ2-6; TRBD2 matches 15 bases. Germline assignment: CDR1 MDHEN and CDR2 SYDVKM. The CDR3 sequence is 19 residues long. Trimming took 5 bases from V and 1 from J; bases not matched to a gene: 6. The CDR3 protein is CASSRPGLAGGSGANVLTF. The CDR3 DNA sequence: TGTGCCAGCAGTCGACCGGGACTAGCGGGAGGATCTGGGGCCAACGTCCTGACTTTC.

The chain uses TRBV28 and TRBJ2-5; 11 nucleotides match TRBD2. The germline gives CDR1 MDHEN, CDR2 SYDVKM. The ends lost 5 bases at V and 3 bases at J; junction bases unmatched: 8. The CDR3 sequence is 16 residues long. The CDR3: CASSPPGTSGKETQYF. The CDR3 DNA reads as TGTGCCAGCAGTCCCCCTGGGACTAGCGGCAAAGAGACCCAGTACTTC.

CDR3 DNA: TGCGCCAGCAGCTTATACCTAGAAGCGGGATATGAGACCCAGTACTTC. Its protein product is CASSLYLEAGYETQYF. The genes are TRBV5-1 and TRBJ2-5, with TRBD2 matching 7 bases. Germline V CDR1 and CDR2: SGHRS, YFSETQ. This CDR3 region has 16 residues. J gave up 5 bases and V 2 bases, and 12 bases lay outside the gene matches.

The chain uses TRBV5-1 and TRBJ2-3, with a weak D call TRBD1 (6 bases). This CDR3 spans 14 amino acids. CDR1 is SGHRS, CDR2 YFSETQ, per germline. Trimming shortened V by 4 bases and J by 0 bases, and 9 bases separated the two germline ends. CDR3 amino acids: CASSTGHSTDTQYF. In nucleotides, the CDR3 is TGCGCCAGCAGCACGGGACATAGCACAGATACGCAGTATTTT.

The V and J genes are TRBV4-3 and TRBJ2-7; TRBD2 agrees at 8 bases. With 3 bases clipped from V and 0 bases from J, the junction kept 10 bases outside the gene matches. Germline V gives CDR1 LGHNA, CDR2 YSLEER. The CDR3 covers 17 residues. The CDR3 bases are TGCGCCAGCAGCCAGGCCTTGACTAGCGACAGCTCCTACGAGCAGTACTTC. It is translated as CASSQALTSDSSYEQYF.

The V call is TRBV5-1, the J call TRBJ2-5, with 8 bases lining up with TRBD2. From germline, CDR1 is SGHRS and CDR2 YFSETQ. After removal of 4 bases from V and 5 bases from J, the junction contained 7 bases not matched to a gene. This CDR3 is 14 amino acids long. CDR3 sequence: CASSPGGSVETQYF. Here the CDR3 DNA reads TGCGCCAGCAGCCCGGGGGGGTCCGTGGAGACCCAGTACTTC.